Listed below are T cell receptor beta chains from one sample, sequenced in a study of T cell responses to AZD1222 COVID-19 vaccine. This table comes from immunoSEQ multiplex PCR, and its TCRdb copy is limited to in-frame clones, with some not included. The sample has about 100,000 clones; around 90% are singletons. Material: peripheral blood, obtained on day 0 of AZD1222 vaccination. The receptors here all came from an adult in good health. Both conserved end residues are part of each CDR3. The order of the fields is V gene, clone size, J gene, D gene, CDR3 protein, CDR3 DNA. The D gene is left open where the match is weak. Where a row states a size, it is once, few, many or the class of an expanded clone; other rows omit it.

TRBV29-1	-	TRBJ2-1	TRBD2	CSVEDYAGGPPEQFF	TGCAGCGTTGAAGATTACGCGGGAGGGCCGCCTGAGCAGTTCTTC
TRBV7-8	-	TRBJ2-5	-	CASSPSRVGRETQYF	TGTGCCAGCAGCCCCTCCCGCGTCGGGCGAGAGACCCAGTACTTC
TRBV10-3	-	TRBJ1-1	TRBD1	CATRDSLLNTEAFF	TGTGCCACCCGGGACAGCTTATTGAACACTGAAGCTTTCTTT
TRBV4-1	-	TRBJ2-1	TRBD2	CASNPATSGRNEQFF	TGCGCCAGCAACCCGGCTACTAGCGGGAGGAATGAGCAGTTCTTC
TRBV2	-	TRBJ1-5	-	CASAMGEDQPQHF	TGTGCCTCAGCAATGGGGGAAGATCAGCCCCAGCATTTT
TRBV18	-	TRBJ2-2	TRBD1	CASSPQRTGAGGELFF	TGTGCCAGCTCACCCCAACGGACAGGGGCGGGCGGGGAGCTGTTTTTT
TRBV2	-	TRBJ2-3	TRBD2	CASSEAIFLAVTDTQYF	TGTGCCAGCAGTGAAGCGATCTTCCTAGCGGTAACAGATACGCAGTATTTT
TRBV7-2	-	TRBJ2-2	-	CASSLREEGAGELFF	TGTGCCAGCAGCTTAAGGGAGGAAGGGGCCGGGGAGCTGTTTTTT
TRBV11-2	-	TRBJ2-7	TRBD2	CASSAPPWASGRSYEQYF	TGTGCCAGCAGCGCCCCTCCTTGGGCTAGCGGGAGGTCCTACGAGCAGTACTTC
TRBV10-3	-	TRBJ1-2	TRBD1	CAISEFLTGGYYGYTF	TGTGCCATCAGTGAGTTCCTGACAGGGGGCTATTATGGCTACACCTTC
TRBV3-1/TRBV3-2	-	TRBJ2-5	-	CASSQGWEIVETQYF	TGTGCCAGCAGCCAAGGTTGGGAGATAGTAGAGACCCAGTACTTC
TRBV19	-	TRBJ2-7	-	CASSMGTTEFQYEQYF	TGTGCCAGTAGTATGGGGACAACCGAATTTCAGTACGAGCAGTACTTC
TRBV30	-	TRBJ2-5	-	CAWSRETQYF	TGTGCCTGGAGTCGAGAGACCCAGTACTTC
TRBV9	-	TRBJ2-1	TRBD1	CASSVEGAALGNEQFF	TGTGCCAGCAGCGTAGAGGGGGCAGCCTTGGGCAATGAGCAGTTCTTC
TRBV29-1	-	TRBJ2-1	TRBD2	CSSPGLLYNEQFF	TGCAGCTCACCGGGACTACTATACAATGAGCAGTTCTTC
TRBV28	once	TRBJ2-2	-	CASRLLGMGGSGSGELFF	TGTGCCAGCAGACTCCTCGGGATGGGTGGGAGTGGGTCCGGGGAGCTGTTTTTT
TRBV11-1	once	TRBJ2-1	TRBD2	CASSLVRLAEDNEQFF	TGTGCCAGCAGCTTAGTGCGACTAGCGGAGGACAATGAGCAGTTCTTC
TRBV6-2/TRBV6-3	-	TRBJ2-7	-	CASSYSSGRSYEQYF	TGTGCCAGCAGTTACTCTAGCGGCCGCTCCTACGAGCAGTACTTC
TRBV18	once	TRBJ1-5	-	CASSPGGNQPQHF	TGTGCCAGCTCACCCGGAGGGAATCAGCCCCAGCATTTT
TRBV5-1	-	TRBJ1-1	TRBD1	CASSWQGQGKNTEAFF	TGCGCCAGCAGCTGGCAGGGACAGGGAAAGAACACTGAAGCTTTCTTT